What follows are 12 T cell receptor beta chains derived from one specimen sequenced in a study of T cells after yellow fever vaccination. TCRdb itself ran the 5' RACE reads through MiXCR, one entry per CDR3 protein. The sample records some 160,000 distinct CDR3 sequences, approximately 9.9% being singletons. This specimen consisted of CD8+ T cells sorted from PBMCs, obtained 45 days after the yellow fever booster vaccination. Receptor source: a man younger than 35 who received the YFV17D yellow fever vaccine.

CDR3 residues: CASSEGGTEGEQYV. In nucleotides, the CDR3 is TGTGCCAGCAGTGAAGGAGGGACGGAGGGCGAGCAGTACGTC. The chain is built from TRBV2 and TRBJ2-7; tentatively, D is TRBD2 (6 bases). Trimming stripped 1 base from V and 6 bases from J, with 13 bases between. The CDR3 covers 14 residues. Germline V gene data show CDR1 as SNHLY and CDR2 as FYNNEI.

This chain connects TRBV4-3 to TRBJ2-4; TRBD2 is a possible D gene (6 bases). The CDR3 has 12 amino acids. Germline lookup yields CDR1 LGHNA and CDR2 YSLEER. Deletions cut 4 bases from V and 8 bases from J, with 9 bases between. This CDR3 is CASSLWGDIQYF. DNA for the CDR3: TGCGCCAGCAGCCTCTGGGGGGACATTCAGTACTTC.

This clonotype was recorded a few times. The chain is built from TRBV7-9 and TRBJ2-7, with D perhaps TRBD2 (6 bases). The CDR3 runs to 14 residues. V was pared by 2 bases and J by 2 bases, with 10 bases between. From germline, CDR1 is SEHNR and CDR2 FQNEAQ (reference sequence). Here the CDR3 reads CASSLTGTAYEQYF. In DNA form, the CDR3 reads TGTGCCAGCAGCTTAACCGGGACTGCCTACGAGCAGTACTTC.

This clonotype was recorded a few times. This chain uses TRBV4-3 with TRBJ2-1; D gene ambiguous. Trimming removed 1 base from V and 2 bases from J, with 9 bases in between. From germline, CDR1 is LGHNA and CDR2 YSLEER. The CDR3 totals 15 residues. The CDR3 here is CASSQAWETYNEQFF. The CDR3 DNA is TGCGCCAGCAGCCAAGCATGGGAAACCTACAATGAGCAGTTCTTC.

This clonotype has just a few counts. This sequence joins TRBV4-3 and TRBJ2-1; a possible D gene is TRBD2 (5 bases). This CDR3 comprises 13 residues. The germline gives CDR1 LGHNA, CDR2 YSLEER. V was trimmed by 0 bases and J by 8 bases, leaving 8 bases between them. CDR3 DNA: TGCGCCAGCAGCCAAGAAGCCGGGGATGAGCAGTTCTTC. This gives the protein CASSQEAGDEQFF.

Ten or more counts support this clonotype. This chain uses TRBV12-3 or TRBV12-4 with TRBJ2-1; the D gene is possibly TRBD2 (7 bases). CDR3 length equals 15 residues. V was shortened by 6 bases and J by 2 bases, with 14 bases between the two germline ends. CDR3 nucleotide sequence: TGTGCCAGCAGCCTCCGGGGGGCCGCCTACAATGAGCAGTTCTTC. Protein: CASSLRGAAYNEQFF.

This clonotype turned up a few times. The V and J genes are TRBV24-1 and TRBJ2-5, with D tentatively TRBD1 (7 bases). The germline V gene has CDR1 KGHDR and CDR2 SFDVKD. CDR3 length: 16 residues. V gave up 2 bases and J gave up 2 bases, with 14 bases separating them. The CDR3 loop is CATSDYGRGVQETQYF. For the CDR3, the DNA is TGTGCCACCAGTGATTACGGCAGGGGGGTACAAGAGACCCAGTACTTC.

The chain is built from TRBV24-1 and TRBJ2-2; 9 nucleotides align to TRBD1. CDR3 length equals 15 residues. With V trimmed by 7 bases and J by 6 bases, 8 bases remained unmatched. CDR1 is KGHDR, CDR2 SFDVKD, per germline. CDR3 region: CATRSGTGSPGELFF. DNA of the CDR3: TGTGCCACCAGGTCCGGGACAGGGTCCCCCGGGGAGCTGTTTTTT.

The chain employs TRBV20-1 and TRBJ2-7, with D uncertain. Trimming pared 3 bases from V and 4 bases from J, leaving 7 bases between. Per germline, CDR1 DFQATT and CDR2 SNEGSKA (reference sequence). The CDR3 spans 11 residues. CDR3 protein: CSARLGYEQYF. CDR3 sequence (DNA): TGCAGTGCTAGGTTGGGGTACGAGCAGTACTTC.

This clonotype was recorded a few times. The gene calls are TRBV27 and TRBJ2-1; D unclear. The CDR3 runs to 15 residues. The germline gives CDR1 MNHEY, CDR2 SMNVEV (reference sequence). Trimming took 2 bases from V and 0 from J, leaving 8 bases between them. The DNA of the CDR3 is TGTGCCAGCAGTTTAATGGCTAGCTCCTACAATGAGCAGTTCTTC. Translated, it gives CASSLMASSYNEQFF.

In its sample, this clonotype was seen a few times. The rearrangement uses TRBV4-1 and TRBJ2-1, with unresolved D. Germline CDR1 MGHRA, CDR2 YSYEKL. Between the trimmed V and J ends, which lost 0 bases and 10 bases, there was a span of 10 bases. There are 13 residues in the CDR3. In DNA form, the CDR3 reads TGCGCCAGCAGCCAAGAACGACTTCGAGAGCAGTTCTTC. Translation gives CASSQERLREQFF.

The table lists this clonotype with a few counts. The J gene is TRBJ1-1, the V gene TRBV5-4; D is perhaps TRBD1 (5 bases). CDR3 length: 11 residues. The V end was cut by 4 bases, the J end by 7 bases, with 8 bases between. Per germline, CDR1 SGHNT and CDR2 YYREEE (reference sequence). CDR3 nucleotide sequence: TGTGCCAGCAGCCGGGGGTTTGAAGCTTTCTTT. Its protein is CASSRGFEAFF.